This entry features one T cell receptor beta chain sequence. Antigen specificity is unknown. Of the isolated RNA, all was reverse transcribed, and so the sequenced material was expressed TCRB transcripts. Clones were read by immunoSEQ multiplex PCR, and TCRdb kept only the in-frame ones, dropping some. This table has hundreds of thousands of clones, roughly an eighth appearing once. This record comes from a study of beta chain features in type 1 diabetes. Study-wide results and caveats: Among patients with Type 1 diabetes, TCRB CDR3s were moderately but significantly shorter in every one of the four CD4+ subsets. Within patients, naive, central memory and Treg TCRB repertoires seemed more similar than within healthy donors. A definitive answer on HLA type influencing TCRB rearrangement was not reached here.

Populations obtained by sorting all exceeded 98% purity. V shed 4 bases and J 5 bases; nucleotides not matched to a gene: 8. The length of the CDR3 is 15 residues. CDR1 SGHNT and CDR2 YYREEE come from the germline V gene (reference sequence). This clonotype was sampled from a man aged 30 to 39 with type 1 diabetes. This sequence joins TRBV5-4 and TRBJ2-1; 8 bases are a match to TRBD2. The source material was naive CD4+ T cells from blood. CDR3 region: CASSPRLASNNEQFF. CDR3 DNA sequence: TGTGCCAGCAGCCCGCGACTAGCGTCGAACAATGAGCAGTTCTTC.